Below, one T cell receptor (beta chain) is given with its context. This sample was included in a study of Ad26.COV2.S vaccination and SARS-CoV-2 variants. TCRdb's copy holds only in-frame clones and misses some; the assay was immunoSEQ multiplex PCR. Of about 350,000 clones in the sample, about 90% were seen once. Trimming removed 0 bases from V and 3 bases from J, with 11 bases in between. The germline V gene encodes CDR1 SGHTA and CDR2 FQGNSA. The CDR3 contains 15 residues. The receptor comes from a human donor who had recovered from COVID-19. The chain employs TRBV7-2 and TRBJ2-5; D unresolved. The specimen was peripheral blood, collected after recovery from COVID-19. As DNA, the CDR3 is TGTGCCAGCAGCTTAGCCCTGTTTTTAAAAGAGACCCAGTACTTC. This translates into CASSLALFLKETQYF.